A single sample is the source of the 7 T cell receptor beta chains below, sequenced in a study of cytomegalovirus exposure and HLA in healthy donors. PCR involved 60 Vbeta and 13 Jbeta primers. Profiling relied on immunoSEQ multiplex PCR, and the TCRdb table lists in-frame clones only, not all of them. This sample's table reports about 72,000 clones. Sequencing was carried out using PBMCs. The receptors here all came from a woman in her thirties or forties in good health and CMV-seropositive.

The J gene is TRBJ2-5, the V gene TRBV7-3; D gene ambiguous. This CDR3 contains 13 residues. The V and J ends lost 4 bases and 2 bases respectively, with 8 bases between them. Germline values: CDR1 SGHTA, CDR2 FQGTGA. The CDR3 DNA sequence: TGTGCCAGCAGCTCCCAGATACAAGAGACCCAGTACTTC. Translating it yields CASSSQIQETQYF. Complete variable domain (other parts from reference TRBV7-3 and TRBJ2-5): GAGVSQTPSNKVTEKGKYVELRCDPISGHTALYWYRQSLGQGPEFLIYFQGTGAADDSGLPNDRFFAVRPEGSVSTLKIQRTERGDSAVYLCASSSQIQETQYFGPGTRLLVL.

The CDR3 DNA reads TGTGCCAGCAGCGTAAAGGACAGGGATAAGACCCAGTACTTC. It yields the protein CASSVKDRDKTQYF. The rearrangement joins TRBV9 to TRBJ2-5, with 8 bases that match TRBD1. This CDR3 is 14 amino acids long. Unmatched junction bases numbered 5, after V lost 1 base and J lost 6 bases. Germline V gene lookup returns CDR1 SGDLS and CDR2 YYNGEE. Full variable domain (missing parts from reference TRBV9 and TRBJ2-5): DSGVTQTPKHLITATGQRVTLRCSPRSGDLSVYWYQQSLDQGLQFLIQYYNGEERAKGNILERFSAQQFPDLHSELNLSSLELGDSALYFCASSVKDRDKTQYFGPGTRLLVL.

The rearrangement links TRBV2 to TRBJ1-5; 7 nucleotides match TRBD1. Germline CDR1 reads SNHLY; CDR2 reads FYNNEI. CDR3 length: 14 residues. Trimming cost V 5 bases and J 9 bases; bases outside gene matches: 10. This CDR3 is CASSKDRDQGPQHF. The CDR3, as DNA: TGTGCCAGCAGTAAAGACAGGGATCAAGGGCCCCAGCATTTT.

The V gene is TRBV18, the J gene TRBJ1-2; D possibly corresponds to TRBD1 (6 bases). The CDR3 totals 14 residues. The germline V and J ends were trimmed by 1 base and 6 bases, with 12 bases remaining between them. Looked up from germline, CDR1 is KGHSH and CDR2 is LQKENI. CDR3 protein: CASSPRNGDNGYTF. The CDR3 bases are TGTGCCAGCTCACCACGTAACGGGGACAATGGCTACACCTTC.

This chain uses TRBV2 with TRBJ1-6; TRBD1 is a possible D gene (6 bases). The CDR3 length is 16 residues. Per the germline V gene, CDR1 is SNHLY and CDR2 is FYNNEI. Trimming took off 6 bases at V and 0 bases at J, with 12 bases between the two ends. The CDR3 bases are TGTGCCAGCAGGGGGACAATCCCCTCCTATAATTCACCCCTCCACTTT. This sequence encodes CASRGTIPSYNSPLHF.

This chain uses TRBV11-3 with TRBJ2-7, with 8 bases lining up with TRBD2. With V trimmed by 6 bases and J by 7 bases, 8 bases remained unmatched. Germline values: CDR1 SGHNT, CDR2 YENEEA. The CDR3 consists of 13 residues. CDR3 DNA: TGTGCCAGCAGTCCTAAGCGGGGGACAGAGCAGTACTTC. The encoded protein is CASSPKRGTEQYF.

The CDR3 region is CASSKGGTGESPPYEQYF. CDR3 DNA sequence: TGTGCCAGCAGCAAAGGTGGGACAGGCGAGTCCCCCCCCTACGAGCAGTACTTC. V usage is TRBV21-1 and J usage is TRBJ2-7; the table gives TRBD1 as D, unverified against the DNA. TRBV21-1 is a known pseudogene. This CDR3 is built from 18 residues.